The clone carrying this T cell receptor beta chain has at least ten counts. The antigen is not known. The record originates from a study of identical twins. Study findings and constraints: Sequences that were beta out-of-frame showed weaker excess twin sharing.

TCRdb reprocessed the 5' RACE reads with MiXCR, giving one entry per CDR3 protein. Of 250,000 to 350,000 distinct CDR3 sequences listed, around 9.7% are singletons. V was trimmed by 2 bases and J by 6 bases, leaving 15 bases between them. The CDR3 runs 15 residues. The V gene's germline CDR1 is SGHDT and CDR2 YYEEEE. These data also featured in a second study, about yellow fever vaccine responses in identical twins.

Source material: CD8+ T cells sorted from blood. This chain joins TRBV5-6 and TRBJ2-1; a weak D match, TRBD2 (5 bases). The clonotype was recovered from a woman between 18 and 29 years old in good health. The CDR3 DNA follows: TGTGCCAGCAGCTTCCTTCGGGGTTGGGGCAATGAGCAGTTCTTC. It yields the protein CASSFLRGWGNEQFF.